This entry is about one T cell receptor beta chain. These data come from a study of blood T cell repertoires in COVID-19. The overall study: Sample material is recorded as cDNA or gDNA derived from T cells, B-cell-depleted T cells, or PBMCs.

Sequencing used immunoSEQ multiplex PCR; TCRdb keeps in-frame clones, though not all of them. The table has more than 150,000 clones, about 84% seen once; the top ten hold about 6.4%. This CDR3 has 14 amino acids. Trimming took 5 bases from V and 1 from J, leaving 11 bases between them. CDR1 MNHEY and CDR2 SMNVEV come from the germline V gene (reference sequence). Source material: peripheral blood. This chain joins TRBV27 and TRBJ1-1; D is possibly TRBD1 (5 bases). The clonotype originates from a human donor in a cohort sampled during active COVID-19. The CDR3 sequence: CASSPRTPNTEAFF. The CDR3 DNA sequence: TGTGCCAGCAGTCCCAGGACACCGAACACTGAAGCTTTCTTT.